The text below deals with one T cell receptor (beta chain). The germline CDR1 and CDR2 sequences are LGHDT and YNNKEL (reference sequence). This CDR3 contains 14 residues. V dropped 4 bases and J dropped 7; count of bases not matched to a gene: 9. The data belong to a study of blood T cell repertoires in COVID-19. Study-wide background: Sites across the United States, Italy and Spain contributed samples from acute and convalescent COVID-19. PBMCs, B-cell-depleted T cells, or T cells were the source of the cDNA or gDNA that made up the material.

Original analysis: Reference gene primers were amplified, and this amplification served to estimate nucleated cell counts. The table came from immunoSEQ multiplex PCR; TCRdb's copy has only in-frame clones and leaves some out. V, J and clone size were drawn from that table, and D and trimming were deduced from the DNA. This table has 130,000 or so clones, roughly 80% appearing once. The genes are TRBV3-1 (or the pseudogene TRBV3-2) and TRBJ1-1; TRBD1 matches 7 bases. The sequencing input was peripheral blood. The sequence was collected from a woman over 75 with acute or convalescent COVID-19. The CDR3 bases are TGTGCCAGCAGCCCGTCGGAGGGGGCAAGTGAAGCTTTCTTT. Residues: CASSPSEGASEAFF.